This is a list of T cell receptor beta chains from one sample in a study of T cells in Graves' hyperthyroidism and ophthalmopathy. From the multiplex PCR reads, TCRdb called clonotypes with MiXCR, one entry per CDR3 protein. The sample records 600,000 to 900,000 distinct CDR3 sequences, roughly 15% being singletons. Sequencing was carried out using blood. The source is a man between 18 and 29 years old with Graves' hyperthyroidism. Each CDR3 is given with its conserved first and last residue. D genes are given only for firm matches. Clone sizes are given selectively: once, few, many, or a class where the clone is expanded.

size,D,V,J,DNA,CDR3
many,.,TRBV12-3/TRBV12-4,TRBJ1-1,TGTGCCAGCAGTGGCCCGGGGGGGATGAACACTGAAGCTTTCTTT,CASSGPGGMNTEAFF
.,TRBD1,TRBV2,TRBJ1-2,TGTGCCATCTACAGGGGGCACGGCTACACCTTC,CAIYRGHGYTF
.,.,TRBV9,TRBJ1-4,TGTGCCAGCAGCGTAGGCGGACTTAATGAAAAACTGTTTTTT,CASSVGGLNEKLFF
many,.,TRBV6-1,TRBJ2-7,TGTGCCAGCAGACAAGGACTTAGCTCCTACGAGCAGTACTTC,CASRQGLSSYEQYF
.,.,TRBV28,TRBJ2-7,TGTGCCAGCAGTCCGCTGACAGCATCCTACGAGCAGTACTTC,CASSPLTASYEQYF
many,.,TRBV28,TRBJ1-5,TGTGCCAGCAGTTCACGCGGGGGCACAGGGAGGGGGAGGCCCCAGCATTTT,CASSSRGGTGRGRPQHF
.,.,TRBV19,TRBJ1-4,TGTGCCAGTAGTATAGTTTTTATGTCGGGTACTAATGAAAAACTGTTTTTT,CASSIVFMSGTNEKLFF
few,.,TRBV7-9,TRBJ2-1,TGTGCCAGCAGGCGGAGCAGCGGTGAGCAGTTCTTC,CASRRSSGEQFF
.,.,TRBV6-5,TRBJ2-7,TGTGCCAGCAGTTACGGGGACGCGCCTTACGAGCAGTACTTC,CASSYGDAPYEQYF
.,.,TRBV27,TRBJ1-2,TGTGCCAGCAGTTTAAGGTGGCAGAGTATCTATGGCTACACCTTC,CASSLRWQSIYGYTF
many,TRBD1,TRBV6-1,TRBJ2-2,TGTGCCAGCAGTTCCCCCGGGACAGGGGAGGAGCTGTTTTTT,CASSSPGTGEELFF
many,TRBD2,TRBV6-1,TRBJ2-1,TGTGCCAGCAGTGAAGTTGGGGGGGGAGAGCAGTTCTTC,CASSEVGGGEQFF
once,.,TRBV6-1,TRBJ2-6,TGTGCCAGCAGTGAAGGCCAGGACACGGCCCGTCGGGGGGCCAACGTCCTGACTTTC,CASSEGQDTARRGANVLTF
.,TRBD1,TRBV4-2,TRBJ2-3,TGTGCCAGCAGCCAAGGGGCAGGGGGCGCAGGTAGTTACACAGATACGCAGTATTTT,CASSQGAGGAGSYTDTQYF